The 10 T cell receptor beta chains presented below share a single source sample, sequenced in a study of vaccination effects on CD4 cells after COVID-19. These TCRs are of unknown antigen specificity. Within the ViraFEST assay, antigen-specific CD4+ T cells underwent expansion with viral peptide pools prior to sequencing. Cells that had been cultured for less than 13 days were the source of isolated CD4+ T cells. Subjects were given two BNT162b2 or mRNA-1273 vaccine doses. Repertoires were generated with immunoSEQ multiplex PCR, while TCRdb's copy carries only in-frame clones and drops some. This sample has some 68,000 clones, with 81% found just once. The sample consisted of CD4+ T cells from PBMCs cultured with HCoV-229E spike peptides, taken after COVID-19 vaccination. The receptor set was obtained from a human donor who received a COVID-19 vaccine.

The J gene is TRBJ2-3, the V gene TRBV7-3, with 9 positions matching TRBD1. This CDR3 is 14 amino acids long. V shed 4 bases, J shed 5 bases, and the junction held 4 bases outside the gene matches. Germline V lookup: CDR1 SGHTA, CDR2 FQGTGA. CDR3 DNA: TGTGCCAGCAGCTGGGGACAGGGATTAGATACGCAGTATTTT. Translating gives CASSWGQGLDTQYF. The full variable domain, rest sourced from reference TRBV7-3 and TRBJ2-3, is GAGVSQTPSNKVTEKGKYVELRCDPISGHTALYWYRQSLGQGPEFLIYFQGTGAADDSGLPNDRFFAVRPEGSVSTLKIQRTERGDSAVYLCASSWGQGLDTQYFGPGTRLTVL.

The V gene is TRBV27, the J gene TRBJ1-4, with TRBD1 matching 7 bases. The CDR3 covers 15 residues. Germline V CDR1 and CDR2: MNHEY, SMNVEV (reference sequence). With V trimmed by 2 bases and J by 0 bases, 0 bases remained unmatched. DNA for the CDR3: TGTGCCAGCAGTTTACAGGGGGCAACTAATGAAAAACTGTTTTTT. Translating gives CASSLQGATNEKLFF.

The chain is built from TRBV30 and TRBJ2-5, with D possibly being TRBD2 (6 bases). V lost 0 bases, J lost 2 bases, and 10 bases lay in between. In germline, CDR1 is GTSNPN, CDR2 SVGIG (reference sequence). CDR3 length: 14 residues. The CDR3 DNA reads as TGTGCCTGGAGTGTAGGGAGCGGGCAAGAGACCCAGTACTTC. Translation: CAWSVGSGQETQYF.

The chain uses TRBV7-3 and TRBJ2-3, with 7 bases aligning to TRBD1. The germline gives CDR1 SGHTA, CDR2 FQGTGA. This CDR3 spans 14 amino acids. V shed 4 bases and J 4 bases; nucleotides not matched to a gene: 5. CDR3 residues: CASSSTGPPDTQYF. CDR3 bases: TGTGCCAGCAGCTCGACAGGGCCTCCAGATACGCAGTATTTT.

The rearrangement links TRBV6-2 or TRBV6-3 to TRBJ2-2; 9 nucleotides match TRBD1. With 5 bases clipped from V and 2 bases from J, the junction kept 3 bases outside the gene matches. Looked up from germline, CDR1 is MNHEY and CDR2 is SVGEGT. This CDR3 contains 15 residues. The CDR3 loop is CASSNRGLNTGELFF. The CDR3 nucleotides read TGTGCCAGCAGTAACAGGGGGCTCAACACCGGGGAGCTGTTTTTT.

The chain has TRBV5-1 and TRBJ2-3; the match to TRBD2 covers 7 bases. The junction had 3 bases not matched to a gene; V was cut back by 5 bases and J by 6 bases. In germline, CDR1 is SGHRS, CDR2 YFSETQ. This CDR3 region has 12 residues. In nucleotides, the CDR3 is TGCGCCAGCAGGGGAGGGTTGGATACGCAGTATTTT. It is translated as CASRGGLDTQYF.

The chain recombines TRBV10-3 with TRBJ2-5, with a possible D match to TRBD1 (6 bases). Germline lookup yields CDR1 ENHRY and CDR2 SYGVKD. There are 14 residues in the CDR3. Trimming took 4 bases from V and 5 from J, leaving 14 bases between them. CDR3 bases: TGTGCCATCAGTGGGGGACACTTGGGCGAGACCCAGTACTTC. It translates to CAISGGHLGETQYF.

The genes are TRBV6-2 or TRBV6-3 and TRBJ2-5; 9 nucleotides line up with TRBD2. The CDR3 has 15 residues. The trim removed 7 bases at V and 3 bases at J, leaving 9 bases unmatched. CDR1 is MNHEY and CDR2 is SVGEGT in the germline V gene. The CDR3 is CASTPRGGEKETQYF. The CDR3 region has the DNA TGTGCCAGCACCCCTCGCGGGGGGGAGAAAGAGACCCAGTACTTC.

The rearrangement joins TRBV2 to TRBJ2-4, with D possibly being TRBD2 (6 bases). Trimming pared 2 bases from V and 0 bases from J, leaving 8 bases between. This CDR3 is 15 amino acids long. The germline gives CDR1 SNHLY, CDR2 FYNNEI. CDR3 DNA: TGTGCCAGCAGTGAACCCGGGGGAGCCAAAAACATTCAGTACTTC. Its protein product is CASSEPGGAKNIQYF.

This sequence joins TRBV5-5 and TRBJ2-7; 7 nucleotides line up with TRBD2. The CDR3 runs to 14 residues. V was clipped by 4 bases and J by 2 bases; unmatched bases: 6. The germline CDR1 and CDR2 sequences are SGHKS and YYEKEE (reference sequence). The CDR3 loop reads CASSPAGDPYEQYV. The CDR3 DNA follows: TGTGCCAGCAGCCCTGCGGGGGATCCCTACGAGCAGTACGTC.